This T cell receptor (beta chain) was identified during a study of cytomegalovirus exposure and HLA in healthy donors. As for the study in general: Earlier work reported around 110 million unique TCR beta sequences from 150 million to 200 million T cells. Study-wide results and limits: There were reportedly fewer N-insertions in an Asian-associated ancestry cluster than the roughly 680-donor mean, in a later analysis.

A word on this clone: What it recognizes is unknown. Other DNA sequences within the sample encode an identical CDR3.

The CDR3 extends over 11 amino acids. Germline V gene sequence: CDR1 MDHEN, CDR2 SYDVKM. V lost 2 bases and J lost 11, with 9 bases in between. The primer mix had 60 Vbeta and 13 Jbeta primers. The protocol was immunoSEQ multiplex PCR, while the TCRdb copy is restricted to in-frame clones and leaves out a portion. The profile shows 200,000 or so clones, roughly 80% of them singletons. The sample consisted of PBMCs. This clonotype was obtained from a woman aged 25 to 39 in good health and CMV-seropositive. The gene calls are TRBV28 and TRBJ1-2; a possible D gene is TRBD1 (6 bases). CDR3 loop: CASSLNRVYTF. Here the CDR3 DNA reads TGTGCCAGCAGTTTAAACAGGGTTTACACCTTC.